The 5 T cell receptor beta chains reported below all come from one sample, sequenced in a study of cytomegalovirus exposure and HLA in healthy donors (TCRdb year 2017). Library preparation was by the immunoSEQ multiplex PCR assay. For the multiplex PCR, a mixture combining 60 forward primers for TCR Vbeta segments and 13 reverse primers for TCR Jbeta segments was used. Imported from immuneACCESS, the table was reduced by TCRdb to in-frame sequences with V and J called. These copies leave out some clones; in studies compared against another copy, an unresolved V gene accounts for under half, and the cause of the remainder is not known. Across this sample there are more than 140,000 clones, with about three quarters seen only once. About 0.64% of the sample lies in the top ten. What was sequenced was PBMCs. The receptors were sampled from a male donor in good health and CMV-seronegative.

This sequence joins TRBV6-1 and TRBJ1-5; TRBD1 matches at 9 bases. This CDR3 contains 15 residues. Germline CDR1 MNHNS, CDR2 SASEGT. Unmatched junction bases numbered 9, after V lost 6 bases and J lost 6 bases. The CDR3 sequence is CASSRTGAISQPQHF. The DNA of the CDR3 is TGTGCCAGCAGCCGGACAGGGGCGATTAGTCAGCCCCAGCATTTT.

The chain links TRBV19 to TRBJ1-1; TRBD1 aligns across 7 bases. V was pared by 7 bases and J by 1 base, with 6 bases of the junction left unmatched. This CDR3 is 14 amino acids long. Germline V gene sequence: CDR1 LNHDA, CDR2 SQIVND (reference sequence). CDR3 residues: CASKAGTENTEAFF. The DNA of the CDR3 is TGTGCCAGTAAGGCCGGGACAGAGAACACTGAAGCTTTCTTT.

This clone was observed a handful of times. CDR3 in amino acids: CASSIKQGSSPLHF. The CDR3 bases are TGTGCCAGTAGTATAAAACAGGGGAGTTCACCCCTCCACTTT. The rearrangement joins TRBV19 to TRBJ1-6; 7 bases map to TRBD1. Germline CDR1 and CDR2: LNHDA and SQIVND (reference sequence). This CDR3 has 14 amino acids. V gave up 2 bases and J gave up 9 bases; unmatched junction bases: 4.

This chain connects TRBV27 to TRBJ1-3; 8 bases are a match to TRBD1. Germline V gene lookup returns CDR1 MNHEY and CDR2 SMNVEV (reference sequence). V shed 4 bases and J 4 bases; nucleotides not matched to a gene: 12. The CDR3 contains 17 residues. This chain's CDR3 is CASSSDGAGGPGNTIYF. CDR3 in DNA: TGTGCCAGCAGTTCAGATGGGGCAGGGGGCCCAGGAAACACCATATATTTT.

V gene TRBV21-1 combines with J gene TRBJ2-6; TRBD2 is taken as the D call from the table, unchecked against the DNA. TRBV21-1 is recorded as a pseudogene. The CDR3 extends over 18 amino acids. DNA for the CDR3: TGTGCCAGCAGCTCAGCGGCGCACGTACTCTCTGGGGCCAACGTCCTGACTTTC. Its translation: CASSSAAHVLSGANVLTF.